A selection of T cell receptor beta chains follows, all from one sample in a study of cytomegalovirus exposure and HLA in healthy donors. TCRdb's table, derived via immunoSEQ multiplex PCR, lists solely in-frame clones and lacks some. Among about 200,000 clones listed, approximately 86% were seen once. Sequenced sample: PBMCs. Every receptor here comes from a woman aged 25 to 39 in good health and CMV-seronegative. CDR3s include the opening cysteine and the closing phenylalanine or tryptophan. A D gene is named only where the DNA matches it firmly. Clone size is given for some rows only: seen once, a few or many times, or a class if the clone is expanded.

j_gene | d_gene | abundance | v_gene | CDR3nt | CDR3aa
TRBJ2-1 | NA | NA | TRBV20-1 | TGCAGTGCTAGTCGGGTGAATGAGCAGTTCTTC | CSASRVNEQFF
TRBJ2-1 | NA | NA | TRBV9 | TGTGCCAGCAGCGTAGGCGGATCCGCCTACAATGAGCAGTTCTTC | CASSVGGSAYNEQFF
TRBJ2-3 | NA | NA | TRBV19 | TGTGCCAGTAGTATAGCTATTCGCACAGATACGCAGTATTTT | CASSIAIRTDTQYF
TRBJ2-1 | TRBD2 | once | TRBV9 | TGTGCCAGCTCGTTAGCGGGAGATTTCGATGAGCAGTTCTTC | CASSLAGDFDEQFF
TRBJ1-2 | NA | NA | TRBV2 | TGTGCCAGCAGTGAAGTAGGGGGAGGGGGCTATGGCTACACCTTC | CASSEVGGGGYGYTF
TRBJ2-2 | NA | NA | TRBV7-3 | TGTGCCAGCAGCTTTCTTGGCACAACGAACACCGGGGAGCTGTTTTTT | CASSFLGTTNTGELFF
TRBJ2-7 | TRBD2 | few | TRBV7-9 | TGTGCCAGCAGCTCTTGGACTAGCGGGACATCCTACGAGCAGTACTTC | CASSSWTSGTSYEQYF
TRBJ1-3 | NA | NA | TRBV7-6 | TGTGCCAGCAGCTTACCCAGCTCTGGAAACACCATATATTTT | CASSLPSSGNTIYF
TRBJ2-7 | NA | NA | TRBV28 | TGTGCCAGCAGTTTTTCAGGATCCTACGAGCAGTACTTC | CASSFSGSYEQYF
TRBJ1-2 | NA | few | TRBV6-6 | TGTGCCAGCAGTAGCCATCCTAACTATGGCTACACCTTC | CASSSHPNYGYTF
TRBJ1-5 | TRBD1 | NA | TRBV7-9 | TGTGCCAGCAGCGAAGGACAGGGAGTTCAGCCCCAGCATTTT | CASSEGQGVQPQHF
TRBJ2-7 | NA | NA | TRBV11-2 | TGTGCCAGCAGCTTAAATCTCTTCTCCCACGAGCAGTACTTC | CASSLNLFSHEQYF
TRBJ2-7 | NA | NA | TRBV28 | TGTGCCAGCAGCCATGGGGCTAGTGTATTTGGCGAGCAGTACTTC | CASSHGASVFGEQYF
TRBJ2-7 | NA | NA | TRBV6-1 | TGTGCCAGCAGTACAGGGTACGAGCAGTACTTC | CASSTGYEQYF
TRBJ1-2 | TRBD1 | once | TRBV29-1 | TGCAGCGGGGGGGACAGCCCTACGCGGGCTAACTATGGCTACACCTTC | CSGGDSPTRANYGYTF
TRBJ1-2 | NA | NA | TRBV18 | TGTGCCACCGGGGAGTTTAACTATGGCTACACCTTC | CATGEFNYGYTF
TRBJ1-2 | NA | NA | TRBV29-1 | TGCAGCGTTGAACGGGGTGCGGAGAACTATGGCTACACCTTC | CSVERGAENYGYTF
TRBJ1-5 | TRBD1 | NA | TRBV2 | TGTGCCAGCGGGTGGGACAGGGAGAAGCCCCAGCATTTT | CASGWDREKPQHF
TRBJ1-1 | NA | NA | TRBV7-9 | TGTGCCAGCAGCTTAGACTTGAACACTGAAGCTTTCTTT | CASSLDLNTEAFF
TRBJ2-1 | TRBD2 | NA | TRBV5-4 | TGTGCCAGCAGCTCTACCTCTAGCGGGAGTTACATTGAGTTCTTC | CASSSTSSGSYIEFF
TRBJ2-1 | NA | NA | TRBV5-1 | TGCGCCAGCAGCTTGGGGACTATGAGCAATGAGCAGTTCTTC | CASSLGTMSNEQFF
TRBJ2-1 | NA | NA | TRBV6-5 | TGTGCCAGCAGTTACTCAACGGCGGGCAATGAGCAGTTCTTC | CASSYSTAGNEQFF
TRBJ2-3 | NA | NA | TRBV7-9 | TGTGCCAGCAGTCACGTTCGGTTTGAGATCACAGATACGCAGTATTTT | CASSHVRFEITDTQYF
TRBJ1-4 | TRBD1 | NA | TRBV28 | TGTGCCAGCAGTTCCCCTCAGGGGGCGCGTGGGGAAAAACTGTTTTTT | CASSSPQGARGEKLFF
TRBJ2-2 | TRBD2 | NA | TRBV5-6 | TGTGCCAGCAGCGCCACCGCGGGGGGGCACGCCGGGGAGCTGTTTTTT | CASSATAGGHAGELFF
TRBJ1-2 | TRBD1 | NA | TRBV20-1 | TGCAGTCATACAGGGGATCATGGCTACACCTTC | CSHTGDHGYTF
TRBJ1-1 | NA | NA | TRBV4-2 | TGTGCCAGCAGCCCTTTGTCCCGGAACACTGAAGCTTTCTTT | CASSPLSRNTEAFF
TRBJ2-1 | TRBD1 | NA | TRBV27 | TGTGCCAGCAGTTTTTCCGGGACAGGGGGACACAATGAGCAGTTCTTC | CASSFSGTGGHNEQFF
TRBJ2-1 | TRBD2 | NA | TRBV5-6 | TGTGCCAGCAGCTTGTCGCGGGAGCTCTACAATGAGCAGTTCTTC | CASSLSRELYNEQFF
TRBJ2-1 | TRBD2 | NA | TRBV10-2 | TGCGCCAGCAGATTGAGCGGGAGCCACAATGAGCAGTTCTTC | CASRLSGSHNEQFF
TRBJ1-2 | NA | NA | TRBV19 | TGTGCCAGTAGGACCCCCGTGCAGGGGCCCTATGGCTACACCTTC | CASRTPVQGPYGYTF
TRBJ1-5 | NA | NA | TRBV5-1 | TGCGCCAGCAGCCCCGACGGGAATAGCAATCAGCCCCAGCATTTT | CASSPDGNSNQPQHF
TRBJ2-1 | NA | NA | TRBV28 | TGTGCCAGTAGCTCCCGGGGGACGAGCGGTGAGCAGTTCTTC | CASSSRGTSGEQFF
TRBJ2-5 | NA | NA | TRBV2 | TGTGCCAGCAGTGAAAAGGCAGCTGTCGGGCAGGGGACCAAGGAGACCCAGTACTTC | CASSEKAAVGQGTKETQYF
TRBJ2-1 | TRBD2 | NA | TRBV19 | TGTGCCAGTAGGAATCTAGCGGGAGTAGAATACAATGAGCAGTTCTTC | CASRNLAGVEYNEQFF
TRBJ1-2 | NA | NA | TRBV20-1 | TGCAGTGCTAGTAACCAGTATGGCTACACCTTC | CSASNQYGYTF
TRBJ2-7 | NA | few | TRBV29-1 | TGCAGCGTTGCGGGAACAGACTACGAGCAGTACTTC | CSVAGTDYEQYF
TRBJ1-4 | TRBD1 | NA | TRBV4-2 | TGTGCCAGCAGCCAGGACAGGAAGAGGGAACTGTTTTTT | CASSQDRKRELFF
TRBJ2-5 | TRBD1 | NA | TRBV5-4 | TGTGCCAGCAGCCGCGGACAGGAAGAGACCCAGTACTTC | CASSRGQEETQYF
TRBJ1-2 | NA | NA | TRBV6-1 | TGTGCCAGCAGCGCAAACTTGGAGGTTGGCTACACCTTC | CASSANLEVGYTF
TRBJ2-3 | TRBD2 | NA | TRBV5-6 | TGTGCCAGCAGCTTGGAGGCGGGAGGCCGCGTTGATAGCACAGATACGCAGTATTTT | CASSLEAGGRVDSTDTQYF